A selection of T cell receptor beta chains follows, all from one sample in a study of blood T cell repertoires in COVID-19. The data were produced by immunoSEQ multiplex PCR, yet TCRdb's version contains in-frame clones alone and is incomplete. The table shows under 90,000 clones, with nearly 80% occurring only once. Sequenced material: peripheral blood. Every receptor here comes from a human donor in a cohort sampled during active COVID-19. Each CDR3 is given with its conserved first and last residue. D genes are given only for firm matches. The size entry is marked missing in some rows and otherwise reads once, few, many or a size class.

clone size: NA
J gene: TRBJ2-4
V gene: TRBV7-2
D gene: NA
CDR3 DNA: TGTGCCAGCAGCCCCCTGGAAGTCGGGAACATTCAGTACTTC
CDR3 protein: CASSPLEVGNIQYF

clone size: few
J gene: TRBJ1-2
V gene: TRBV10-2
D gene: TRBD1
CDR3 DNA: TGCGCCAGTGCGGACAGGGCCTTTAACTATGGCTACACCTTC
CDR3 protein: CASADRAFNYGYTF

clone size: NA
J gene: TRBJ1-4
V gene: TRBV9
D gene: TRBD1
CDR3 DNA: TGTGCCAGCAGCGTGCGGGACAGGAATGAAAAACTGTTTTTT
CDR3 protein: CASSVRDRNEKLFF

clone size: NA
J gene: TRBJ2-5
V gene: TRBV15
D gene: TRBD2
CDR3 DNA: TGTGCCACCAGCAGGGGGACTAGCGAGACAAAAGAGACCCAGTACTTC
CDR3 protein: CATSRGTSETKETQYF

clone size: NA
J gene: TRBJ2-7
V gene: TRBV30
D gene: NA
CDR3 DNA: TGTGCCTGGAGTGGGTCACAGGGATCCAGAACCTACGAGCAGTACTTC
CDR3 protein: CAWSGSQGSRTYEQYF

clone size: NA
J gene: TRBJ1-4
V gene: TRBV5-6
D gene: NA
CDR3 DNA: TGTGCCAGCAGCTTGGTAGGGGTAGGGGATGAAAAACTGTTTTTT
CDR3 protein: CASSLVGVGDEKLFF

clone size: many
J gene: TRBJ2-2
V gene: TRBV19
D gene: TRBD2
CDR3 DNA: TGTGCCAGTAGTCCCCGGGGGGAGAACACCGGGGAGCTGTTTTTT
CDR3 protein: CASSPRGENTGELFF

clone size: NA
J gene: TRBJ2-2
V gene: TRBV7-3
D gene: TRBD2
CDR3 DNA: TGTGCCAGCAGTGTAGGGCCTAGCGGGACCCCCGGGGAGCTGTTTTTT
CDR3 protein: CASSVGPSGTPGELFF

clone size: NA
J gene: TRBJ2-3
V gene: TRBV28
D gene: TRBD1
CDR3 DNA: TGTGCCAGCAGGGGACAGGGGGCGCAACAAGATACGCAGTATTTT
CDR3 protein: CASRGQGAQQDTQYF

clone size: NA
J gene: TRBJ2-6
V gene: TRBV27
D gene: NA
CDR3 DNA: TGTGCCAGCAGTTTAAGGGGCACAGCAACCCCCTCTGGGGCCAACGTCCTGACTTTC
CDR3 protein: CASSLRGTATPSGANVLTF

clone size: NA
J gene: TRBJ1-2
V gene: TRBV5-6
D gene: NA
CDR3 DNA: TGTGCCAGCAGCTCGTATCAAACAGGGAATAACGGCTACACCTTC
CDR3 protein: CASSSYQTGNNGYTF

clone size: NA
J gene: TRBJ1-4
V gene: TRBV19
D gene: NA
CDR3 DNA: TGTGCCAGTAGTCCTGGACAGCGACTTGAAAAACTGTTTTTT
CDR3 protein: CASSPGQRLEKLFF

clone size: NA
J gene: TRBJ2-3
V gene: TRBV28
D gene: TRBD1
CDR3 DNA: TGTGCCACTAGGACAGGGGCCGGAGATACGCAGTATTTT
CDR3 protein: CATRTGAGDTQYF

clone size: few
J gene: TRBJ2-1
V gene: TRBV29-1
D gene: TRBD1
CDR3 DNA: TGCAGCGTTGAAGGGACAGGGGTATTGGATGAGCAGTTCTTC
CDR3 protein: CSVEGTGVLDEQFF

clone size: NA
J gene: TRBJ1-1
V gene: TRBV6-4
D gene: NA
CDR3 DNA: TGTGCCAGCAGCGAACGGGGGGGCACTGAAGCTTTCTTT
CDR3 protein: CASSERGGTEAFF

clone size: NA
J gene: TRBJ2-1
V gene: TRBV18
D gene: TRBD2
CDR3 DNA: TGTGCCAGCTCACCACGTGGACTAGCGGATAACAATGAGCAGTTCTTC
CDR3 protein: CASSPRGLADNNEQFF

clone size: NA
J gene: TRBJ2-5
V gene: TRBV5-6
D gene: TRBD1
CDR3 DNA: TGTGCCAGCACCCGCCCAGGGACAGGGGGCGTGGAGACCCAGTACTTC
CDR3 protein: CASTRPGTGGVETQYF

clone size: NA
J gene: TRBJ2-4
V gene: TRBV20-1
D gene: NA
CDR3 DNA: TGCCCGGAGCAGGCCAAAAACATTCAGTACTTC
CDR3 protein: CPEQAKNIQYF

clone size: once
J gene: TRBJ1-1
V gene: TRBV5-4
D gene: NA
CDR3 DNA: TGTGCCAGCAGCTTGGCACAGAGGAACACTGAAGCTTTCTTT
CDR3 protein: CASSLAQRNTEAFF

clone size: NA
J gene: TRBJ2-2
V gene: TRBV24-1
D gene: NA
CDR3 DNA: TGTGCCACCAGTGGTCAAACAGAAACCGGGGAGCTGTTTTTT
CDR3 protein: CATSGQTETGELFF

clone size: NA
J gene: TRBJ1-1
V gene: TRBV19
D gene: NA
CDR3 DNA: TGTGCCAGTGGGCTAGCCGACTACAGGGTCGAAGCTTTCTTT
CDR3 protein: CASGLADYRVEAFF

clone size: NA
J gene: TRBJ2-2
V gene: TRBV2
D gene: TRBD2
CDR3 DNA: TGTGCCAGCAGTGTGCGGGGGGGTATCGGGGAGCTGTTTTTT
CDR3 protein: CASSVRGGIGELFF

clone size: few
J gene: TRBJ1-4
V gene: TRBV11-2
D gene: TRBD1
CDR3 DNA: TGTGCCAGCAGCTCGGGACAGTTCGATGAAAAACTGTTTTTT
CDR3 protein: CASSSGQFDEKLFF

clone size: NA
J gene: TRBJ2-5
V gene: TRBV4-3
D gene: NA
CDR3 DNA: TGCGCCAGCAGCCAAGACTACGGGACTGGGGAGACCCAGTACTTC
CDR3 protein: CASSQDYGTGETQYF

clone size: NA
J gene: TRBJ1-3
V gene: TRBV15
D gene: NA
CDR3 DNA: TGTGCCACCAGCAGAGACCAAACAGGGAAGAGAAACACCATATATTTT
CDR3 protein: CATSRDQTGKRNTIYF

clone size: NA
J gene: TRBJ2-5
V gene: TRBV18
D gene: TRBD1
CDR3 DNA: TGTGCCAGCTCGCCGACAGGGCAAGAGACCCAGTACTTC
CDR3 protein: CASSPTGQETQYF

clone size: NA
J gene: TRBJ2-1
V gene: TRBV2
D gene: NA
CDR3 DNA: TGTGCCAGCAGTGGGCAGGGATACTCCTACAATGAGCAGTTCTTC
CDR3 protein: CASSGQGYSYNEQFF

clone size: few
J gene: TRBJ1-2
V gene: TRBV7-2
D gene: TRBD1
CDR3 DNA: TGTGCCAGCAGCTTAGCGACCGGGACAGGGGATGGCTACACCTTC
CDR3 protein: CASSLATGTGDGYTF

clone size: NA
J gene: TRBJ2-5
V gene: TRBV5-4
D gene: TRBD2
CDR3 DNA: TGTGCCAGCACTGGGAGAGCGGGGAACCAAGAGACCCAGTACTTC
CDR3 protein: CASTGRAGNQETQYF

clone size: NA
J gene: TRBJ1-3
V gene: TRBV7-8
D gene: NA
CDR3 DNA: TGTGCCAGCAGCTTAGGACAGCGAACCTCTGGAAACACCATATATTTT
CDR3 protein: CASSLGQRTSGNTIYF

clone size: NA
J gene: TRBJ1-1
V gene: TRBV7-2
D gene: NA
CDR3 DNA: TGTGCCAGCAGCTTTACTACGGTTGAAGCTTTCTTT
CDR3 protein: CASSFTTVEAFF

clone size: NA
J gene: TRBJ1-4
V gene: TRBV5-6
D gene: TRBD1
CDR3 DNA: TGTGCCAGCAGCACCGGGACAGGGAGGTCTAATGAAAAACTGTTTTTT
CDR3 protein: CASSTGTGRSNEKLFF

clone size: NA
J gene: TRBJ2-7
V gene: TRBV7-9
D gene: NA
CDR3 DNA: TGTGCCAGCAGTAGACTAGCCTACGAGCAGTACTTC
CDR3 protein: CASSRLAYEQYF

clone size: NA
J gene: TRBJ2-2
V gene: TRBV19
D gene: NA
CDR3 DNA: TGTGCCAGTAGTAAAAAGGAGGGGAGCACCGGGGAGCTGTTTTTT
CDR3 protein: CASSKKEGSTGELFF

clone size: NA
J gene: TRBJ2-7
V gene: TRBV28
D gene: NA
CDR3 DNA: TGTGCCAGCAGTTCCCAGACAGGCTTGAGCTCCTACGAGCAGTACTTC
CDR3 protein: CASSSQTGLSSYEQYF

clone size: NA
J gene: TRBJ1-1
V gene: TRBV9
D gene: NA
CDR3 DNA: TGTGCCAGCAGCGCCGCGGGTGGTGGCACTGAAGCTTTCTTT
CDR3 protein: CASSAAGGGTEAFF

clone size: NA
J gene: TRBJ1-6
V gene: TRBV2
D gene: TRBD1
CDR3 DNA: TGTGCCAGCAGTGGGGGGACAGGGTATGGCAATTCACCCCTCCACTTT
CDR3 protein: CASSGGTGYGNSPLHF

clone size: NA
J gene: TRBJ2-2
V gene: TRBV7-9
D gene: TRBD1
CDR3 DNA: TGTGCCAGCACTCCCCCCGGGACAGCGAACACCGGGGAGCTGTTTTTT
CDR3 protein: CASTPPGTANTGELFF

clone size: NA
J gene: TRBJ2-3
V gene: TRBV19
D gene: TRBD1
CDR3 DNA: TGTGCCAGCAAAGTACAGGGGGCGGTTGATACGCAGTATTTT
CDR3 protein: CASKVQGAVDTQYF

clone size: NA
J gene: TRBJ2-7
V gene: TRBV19
D gene: NA
CDR3 DNA: TGTGCCAGTAGTAGAAAATCGACCGGGAAATCCTACGAGCAGTACTTC
CDR3 protein: CASSRKSTGKSYEQYF

clone size: NA
J gene: TRBJ2-6
V gene: TRBV5-5
D gene: NA
CDR3 DNA: TGTGCCAGCAGTTTATCAGGGTGGTCTGGGGCCAACGTCCTGACTTTC
CDR3 protein: CASSLSGWSGANVLTF

clone size: NA
J gene: TRBJ1-1
V gene: TRBV18
D gene: NA
CDR3 DNA: TGTGCCAGCTCACCCTTTCGGGGGGCGCGTGAAACTGAAGCTTTCTTT
CDR3 protein: CASSPFRGARETEAFF

clone size: many
J gene: TRBJ2-1
V gene: TRBV7-3
D gene: TRBD1
CDR3 DNA: TGTGCCAGCAGCAGGGGACAGGTCTCCCTCTACAATGAGCAGTTCTTC
CDR3 protein: CASSRGQVSLYNEQFF

clone size: few
J gene: TRBJ2-2
V gene: TRBV2
D gene: NA
CDR3 DNA: TGTGCCAGCAGTGTTTACGGGGAGCTGTTTTTT
CDR3 protein: CASSVYGELFF

clone size: NA
J gene: TRBJ2-1
V gene: TRBV5-1
D gene: NA
CDR3 DNA: TGCGCCAGCAGCTTGGCGGGGTGGAATGAGCAGTTCTTC
CDR3 protein: CASSLAGWNEQFF

clone size: once
J gene: TRBJ1-2
V gene: TRBV7-9
D gene: NA
CDR3 DNA: TGTGCCAGCAGCCTCCGGGACACGGATTATGGCTACACCTTC
CDR3 protein: CASSLRDTDYGYTF

clone size: NA
J gene: TRBJ2-2
V gene: TRBV2
D gene: TRBD2
CDR3 DNA: TGTGCCAGCACCTACCGGACTAGCGGGATCACCGGGGAGCTGTTTTTT
CDR3 protein: CASTYRTSGITGELFF

clone size: few
J gene: TRBJ1-5
V gene: TRBV9
D gene: NA
CDR3 DNA: TGTGCCAGCAGCCCTACAGGGATGGGCAATCAGCCCCAGCATTTT
CDR3 protein: CASSPTGMGNQPQHF

clone size: NA
J gene: TRBJ2-2
V gene: TRBV10-1
D gene: TRBD1
CDR3 DNA: TGCGCCAGCAGATCCGGGACAGGGGAGGGCGGGGAGCTGTTTTTT
CDR3 protein: CASRSGTGEGGELFF

clone size: NA
J gene: TRBJ1-2
V gene: TRBV5-6
D gene: NA
CDR3 DNA: TGTGCCAGCAGCTTGGGACAGCCGGACGGCTATGGCTACACCTTC
CDR3 protein: CASSLGQPDGYGYTF

clone size: few
J gene: TRBJ2-1
V gene: TRBV29-1
D gene: TRBD2
CDR3 DNA: TGCAGCGTTGAAGACAGAGGACTAGCGACCGGCAATGAGCAGTTCTTC
CDR3 protein: CSVEDRGLATGNEQFF

clone size: many
J gene: TRBJ1-4
V gene: TRBV7-6
D gene: TRBD1
CDR3 DNA: TGTGCCAGCAGCCTGGGACAGGATAATGAAAAACTGTTTTTT
CDR3 protein: CASSLGQDNEKLFF

clone size: few
J gene: TRBJ2-2
V gene: TRBV4-3
D gene: NA
CDR3 DNA: TGCGCCAGCAGCCACCGGAGGGGCGGGGAGCTGTTTTTT
CDR3 protein: CASSHRRGGELFF

clone size: NA
J gene: TRBJ2-6
V gene: TRBV5-6
D gene: TRBD1
CDR3 DNA: TGTGCCAGCAGCCCCGGGACAGGGGGCATCTCTGGGGCCAACGTCCTGACTTTC
CDR3 protein: CASSPGTGGISGANVLTF